What follows are 15 T cell receptor beta chains derived from one specimen sequenced in a study of T cells in Graves' hyperthyroidism and ophthalmopathy. TCR beta CDR3 regions were amplified from RNA transcripts. A set of HTBI primers served as the primers for a first-round RT-PCR of the TCR CDR3. Each CDR3 protein is one row after TCRdb ran MiXCR on the multiplex PCR reads. The sample comprises under 400,000 distinct CDR3 sequences, roughly a fifth of which are singletons, and under 55% rests with the top ten. Sequenced material: blood. The receptors shown here come from a woman in her 50s with Graves' hyperthyroidism.

This chain links TRBV20-1 with TRBJ1-4; D might be TRBD1 (5 bases). Trimming pared 3 bases from V and 7 bases from J, leaving 12 bases between. Germline lookup yields CDR1 DFQATT and CDR2 SNEGSKA (reference sequence). The CDR3 consists of 13 residues. The CDR3 DNA is TGCAGTGCTAGCGTTGGGGGGAGTGAAAAACTGTTTTTT. Translation gives CSASVGGSEKLFF.

The V gene is TRBV5-1, the J gene TRBJ2-7; no firm D call. The CDR3 is made up of 13 amino acids. CDR1 and CDR2 from the germline V gene are SGHRS and YFSETQ. V was shortened by 6 bases and J by 0 bases, with 10 bases between the two germline ends. This CDR3 reads CASTSASSYEQYF. CDR3 nucleotides: TGCGCCAGCACCAGCGCGAGCTCCTACGAGCAGTACTTC.

This clonotype was picked up many times. V and J are TRBV30 and TRBJ1-1; a weak D match, TRBD1 (6 bases). The CDR3 runs to 15 residues. Germline V lookup: CDR1 GTSNPN, CDR2 SVGIG (reference sequence). The V end lost 2 bases, the J end lost 4 bases, and 17 bases lay between the germline ends. The CDR3, as DNA: TGTGCCTGGAGTAGATCGTTTAGGGGGGGCACTGAAGCTTTCTTT. It translates to CAWSRSFRGGTEAFF.

This clonotype has more than one count but fewer than ten. This rearrangement joins TRBV5-1 to TRBJ2-7; the match to TRBD2 covers 8 bases. CDR3 length: 15 amino acids. Per germline, CDR1 SGHRS and CDR2 YFSETQ. Germline trimming cut 4 bases from V and 6 bases from J; bases unmatched to any gene: 12. The CDR3 DNA is TGCGCCAGCAGCCGGGAGGGGACGGCGTTGGGCGAGCAGTACTTC. This encodes CASSREGTALGEQYF.

This clonotype has ten or more counts. The chain has TRBV12-3 or TRBV12-4 and TRBJ1-5; D perhaps matches TRBD1 (5 bases). Trimming took off 1 base at V and 5 bases at J, with 9 bases between the two ends. There are 14 residues in the CDR3. Written as DNA, the CDR3 is TGTGCCAGCAGTTTAGGATCAGGGTATCAGCCCCAGCATTTT. Protein sequence: CASSLGSGYQPQHF.

This clonotype has ten or more counts. The chain employs TRBV6-1 and TRBJ2-1; TRBD1 aligns across 10 bases. The CDR3 runs 14 residues. Germline loops: CDR1 MNHNS, CDR2 SASEGT. V gave up 4 bases and J gave up 3 bases; unmatched junction bases: 0. The DNA for the CDR3 is TGTGCCAGCAGTGGGGACAGGGGCTACAATGAGCAGTTCTTC. Amino acids: CASSGDRGYNEQFF.

This clonotype was seen many times. The chain has TRBV6-1 and TRBJ1-1; 9 nucleotides agree with TRBD1. Unmatched junction bases numbered 5, after V lost 7 bases and J lost 8 bases. Germline V gives CDR1 MNHNS, CDR2 SASEGT. The CDR3 covers 12 residues. In nucleotides, the CDR3 is TGTGCCAGCACCCAAGGGACAGGGGAAGCTTTCTTT. Protein product: CASTQGTGEAFF.

J is TRBJ2-7 and V is TRBV12-5; D is undetermined. Germline V gene data show CDR1 as LGHNT and CDR2 as FRNRAP. The CDR3 contains 15 residues. V was cut by 2 bases and J by 4 bases, with 15 bases left in between. The CDR3 protein is CASGLTFSDLYEQYF. The CDR3 DNA sequence: TGTGCTAGTGGTTTGACCTTCTCGGACCTTTACGAGCAGTACTTC.

The sample holds many counts of this clonotype. V is TRBV20-1 and J is TRBJ2-5, with D unresolved. CDR3 length: 14 residues. Germline CDR1 and CDR2: DFQATT and SNEGSKA (reference sequence). Trimming cost V 5 bases and J 4 bases, with 17 bases left between them. CDR3 coding DNA: TGCAGTGCTTTCGACCCTAACGGCCGAGAGACCCAGTACTTC. Amino acids: CSAFDPNGRETQYF.

This clonotype turned up a few times. The chain joins TRBV28 to TRBJ1-5; the D is unclear. The CDR3 covers 14 residues. Germline loops: CDR1 MDHEN, CDR2 SYDVKM. The V gene lost 3 bases and the J gene lost 3 bases, with 9 bases spanning the gap. CDR3 nucleotide sequence: TGTGCCAGCAGTTTTCGGGGTCCCAATCAGCCCCAGCATTTT. As protein: CASSFRGPNQPQHF.

This clonotype was found many times. The chain has TRBV18 and TRBJ2-7; 9 bases map to TRBD1. The CDR3 sequence is 14 residues long. CDR1 and CDR2 (germline): KGHSH, LQKENI. J was trimmed by 4 bases and V by 3 bases; bases with no gene match: 4. CDR3 region: CASSPTGGSYEQYF. The CDR3 bases are TGTGCCAGCTCACCGACAGGGGGTTCGTACGAGCAGTACTTC.

The chain recombines TRBV2 with TRBJ2-1, with D perhaps TRBD2 (5 bases). CDR1 is SNHLY and CDR2 is FYNNEI in the germline V gene. Trimming pared 4 bases from V and 0 bases from J, leaving 10 bases between. The CDR3 is made up of 15 amino acids. CDR3 nucleotide sequence: TGTGCCAGCAGTGTGGCTAGCCGCTCCTACAATGAGCAGTTCTTC. Translation gives CASSVASRSYNEQFF.

The chain couples TRBV20-1 to TRBJ2-2; D assignment may be TRBD1 or TRBD2 (6 bases each). Trimming removed 4 bases from V and 6 bases from J, with 12 bases in between. The CDR3 covers 13 residues. Germline loops: CDR1 DFQATT, CDR2 SNEGSKA (reference sequence). CDR3 amino acids: CSAKNREAGELFF. CDR3 in DNA: TGCAGTGCTAAGAACAGGGAGGCCGGGGAGCTGTTTTTT.

The rearrangement uses TRBV25-1 and TRBJ2-5, with 7 positions matching TRBD2. The CDR3 length is 14 residues. V was pared by 3 bases and J by 5 bases, with 6 bases of the junction left unmatched. Germline CDR1 is MGHDK and CDR2 is SYGVNS. CDR3 sequence: CASSEWGAGETQYF. CDR3 nucleotide sequence: TGTGCCAGCAGTGAGTGGGGAGCGGGGGAGACCCAGTACTTC.

The chain combines TRBV7-6 with TRBJ2-7, with D unresolved. The length of the CDR3 is 14 residues. V was trimmed by 6 bases and J by 3 bases, leaving 15 bases between them. The germline V gene has CDR1 SGHVS and CDR2 FNYEAQ. The DNA for the CDR3 is TGTGCCAGCAGTCTTACCCCTCGCGACTACGAGCAGTACTTC. This sequence encodes CASSLTPRDYEQYF. The whole variable domain, remainder taken from reference TRBV7-6 and TRBJ2-7, is GAGVSQSPRYKVTKRGQDVALRCDPISGHVSLYWYRQALGQGPEFLTYFNYEAQQDKSGLPNDRFSAERPEGSISTLTIQRTEQRDSAMYRCASSLTPRDYEQYFGPGTRLTVT.